One and the same sample provided the 23 T cell receptor beta chains below, sequenced in a study of neoadjuvant anti-PD-1 for oral cavity cancer. Clones were sequenced by immunoSEQ multiplex PCR, and TCRdb holds only the in-frame ones, with some missing. The data show about 9,600 clones, about three fifths seen once. Indicated time point: after neoadjuvant nivolumab, at surgical resection. The sequencing here drew on PBMCs, taken after nivolumab (anti-PD-1) treatment. Receptor source: a person aged 35 to 85 with oral cavity squamous cell carcinoma.

CDR3 protein: CASSLARGRETQYF. The CDR3 nucleotides are TGCGCCAGCAGCTTGGCTAGGGGTAGGGAGACCCAGTACTTC. V gene TRBV5-1 combines with J gene TRBJ2-5, with D possibly TRBD1 on 5 matching bases. Trimming took 0 bases from V and 5 from J, leaving 11 bases between them. The CDR3 has 14 amino acids. CDR1 is SGHRS and CDR2 is YFSETQ in the germline V gene.

This clone occurred once. This chain links TRBV13 with TRBJ1-1, with a weak D call TRBD1 (5 bases). The V gene's germline CDR1 is PRHDT and CDR2 FYEKMQ (reference sequence). The CDR3 extends over 14 amino acids. Trimming pared 5 bases from V and 4 bases from J, leaving 14 bases between. The CDR3 spells CASSPDGGGTEAFF. The CDR3 DNA sequence: TGTGCCAGCAGCCCCGACGGGGGGGGCACTGAAGCTTTCTTT.

This clone was found once. CDR3 coding DNA: TGTGCCAGCGGGTCCCGGAGGAACACTGAAGCTTTCTTT. This encodes CASGSRRNTEAFF. The V and J genes are TRBV7-9 and TRBJ1-1; D not resolved. The germline V gene has CDR1 SEHNR and CDR2 FQNEAQ (reference sequence). The germline V and J ends were trimmed by 8 bases and 1 base, with 11 bases remaining between them. The CDR3 consists of 13 residues. The variable domain in full, completed from reference TRBV7-9 and TRBJ1-1, reads DTGVSQNPRHKITKRGQNVTFRCDPISEHNRLYWYRQTLGQGPEFLTYFQNEAQLEKSRLLSDRFSAERPKGSFSTLEIQRTEQGDSAMYLCASGSRRNTEAFFGQGTRLTVV.

This chain links TRBV27 with TRBJ2-6; unclear D gene. The V end was cut by 2 bases, the J end by 1 base, with 18 bases between. The CDR3 has 19 amino acids. Germline lookup yields CDR1 MNHEY and CDR2 SMNVEV (reference sequence). CDR3 loop: CASSLNIILGFSGANVLTF. The CDR3 bases are TGTGCCAGCAGTTTAAATATCATATTAGGGTTTTCTGGGGCCAACGTCCTGACTTTC.

This clone turned up a few times. The rearrangement links TRBV2 to TRBJ2-1, with 8 nucleotides matching TRBD1. V gave up 6 bases and J gave up 5 bases; unmatched junction bases: 9. The CDR3 is 15 residues long. Germline CDR1 reads SNHLY; CDR2 reads FYNNEI. CDR3 DNA: TGTGCCAGCAGACCCGGGACAGGTGCGAACAATGAGCAGTTCTTC. This codes for CASRPGTGANNEQFF.

The chain has TRBV5-1 and TRBJ1-4, with 11 bases identical to TRBD1. Germline-derived CDR1 and CDR2 are SGHRS and YFSETQ. J gave up 8 bases and V 4 bases, and 10 bases lay outside the gene matches. This CDR3 region has 16 residues. CDR3 residues: CASSPRRTGGSEKLFF. The CDR3, as DNA: TGCGCCAGCAGCCCTCGTCGGACAGGGGGCAGCGAAAAACTGTTTTTT.

The chain recombines TRBV29-1 with TRBJ1-1; D call uncertain. Germline V gives CDR1 SQVTM, CDR2 ANQGSEA. V was shortened by 4 bases and J by 6 bases, with 12 bases between the two germline ends. This CDR3 has 12 residues. CDR3 DNA: TGCAGCGTTGGGACCGTCGAGCCTGAAGCTTTCTTT. It codes for CSVGTVEPEAFF.

V and J are TRBV5-1 and TRBJ1-4, with D perhaps TRBD1 (6 bases). The CDR3 is 13 amino acids. Trimming left V 4 bases short and J 8 bases short, with 12 bases between. Looked up from germline, CDR1 is SGHRS and CDR2 is YFSETQ. The CDR3 nucleotides are TGCGCCAGCAGCGGCGTTACAGGGGAAAAACTGTTTTTT. As protein: CASSGVTGEKLFF. The whole variable domain, filled in from reference TRBV5-1 and TRBJ1-4, reads KAGVTQTPRYLIKTRGQQVTLSCSPISGHRSVSWYQQTPGQGLQFLFEYFSETQRNKGNFPGRFSGRQFSNSRSEMNVSTLELGDSALYLCASSGVTGEKLFFGSGTQLSVL.

This chain uses TRBV27 with TRBJ1-1, with D possibly TRBD1 on 6 matching bases. The CDR3 is 15 amino acids. Germline V gives CDR1 MNHEY, CDR2 SMNVEV (reference sequence). Between the trimmed V and J ends, which lost 1 base and 4 bases, there was a span of 13 bases. The CDR3 spells CASSLYLGHITEAFF. CDR3 sequence (DNA): TGTGCCAGCAGTTTATATTTGGGACACATCACTGAAGCTTTCTTT.

The CDR3 spells CASKVVAGTEAFF. As DNA, the CDR3 is TGTGCCAGCAAGGTAGTTGCCGGCACTGAAGCTTTCTTT. The chain carries TRBV6-1 and TRBJ1-1; no clear D. Trimming took 7 bases from V and 4 from J, leaving 13 bases between them. Germline V gene lookup returns CDR1 MNHNS and CDR2 SASEGT. The CDR3 has 13 residues.

This chain uses TRBV10-2 with TRBJ2-2; tentatively, D is TRBD2 (6 bases). The length of the CDR3 is 13 residues. The germline V gene has CDR1 WSHSY and CDR2 SAAADI. Trimming shortened V by 7 bases and J by 5 bases, and 11 bases separated the two germline ends. The CDR3 sequence: CASKGGRTGELFF. The CDR3 nucleotides read TGCGCCAGCAAGGGAGGAAGAACCGGGGAGCTGTTTTTT.

The chain links TRBV20-1 to TRBJ1-2; no definite D call. From germline, CDR1 is DFQATT and CDR2 SNEGSKA (reference sequence). This CDR3 is 11 amino acids long. Trimming stripped 3 bases from V and 7 bases from J, with 9 bases between. CDR3 DNA: TGCAGTGCTAGCCTGAACCGTGGCTACACCTTC. Protein: CSASLNRGYTF.

The chain carries TRBV30 and TRBJ2-2; 11 bases align to TRBD2. Per germline, CDR1 GTSNPN and CDR2 SVGIG (reference sequence). The V gene end was trimmed by 3 bases and the J gene end by 7 bases; junction bases not matched to a gene: 7. The CDR3 has 15 amino acids. For the CDR3, the DNA is TGTGCCTGGAGCTGGGTAGCGGGAGGGAACGGGGAGCTGTTTTTT. Its translation is CAWSWVAGGNGELFF.

The chain recombines TRBV9 with TRBJ1-2; TRBD1 agrees at 9 bases. Per the germline V gene, CDR1 is SGDLS and CDR2 is YYNGEE. The trim removed 0 bases at V and 6 bases at J, leaving 9 bases unmatched. The length of the CDR3 is 16 residues. In nucleotides, the CDR3 is TGTGCCAGCAGCGTAGCGTTGGGACAGGGCCTGGATGGCTACACCTTC. Its translation is CASSVALGQGLDGYTF.

This clone occurred a few times. For the CDR3, the DNA is TGCGCCAGCAGCGGACAGGGGACAACTTCGAACACCGGGGAGCTGTTTTTT. Translated: CASSGQGTTSNTGELFF. The chain uses TRBV5-1 and TRBJ2-2; 9 positions match TRBD1. Germline CDR1 SGHRS, CDR2 YFSETQ. This CDR3 spans 17 amino acids. The junction had 7 bases not matched to a gene; V was cut back by 4 bases and J by 0 bases.

The chain carries TRBV11-2 and TRBJ2-1; TRBD2 matches 9 bases. V lost 5 bases to trimming and J lost 7 bases; unmatched junction nucleotides: 18. Germline V gene lookup returns CDR1 SGHAT and CDR2 FQNNGV. The CDR3 is 18 amino acids. DNA for the CDR3: TGTGCCAGCAGCCCCCTAAGGGGCGGGAGGGGCCGTATGAATGAGCAGTTCTTC. It yields the protein CASSPLRGGRGRMNEQFF.

This clone has just a few counts. The chain joins TRBV5-3 to TRBJ1-1; D unresolved. TRBV5-3 is reported as an ORF; its role is uncertain. The CDR3 consists of 12 residues. Deletions cut 2 bases from V and 7 bases from J, with 9 bases between. CDR3 protein: CARSFGDVEAFF. CDR3 nucleotides: TGTGCCAGAAGCTTTGGGGATGTTGAAGCTTTCTTT.

This chain links TRBV11-2 with TRBJ2-4; 10 bases are a match to TRBD2. The CDR3 is made up of 20 amino acids. Germline values: CDR1 SGHAT, CDR2 FQNNGV. Trimming took 0 bases from V and 0 from J; bases not matched to a gene: 11. The CDR3 is CASSLEISAGGMLAKNIQYF. CDR3 DNA: TGTGCCAGCAGCTTAGAGATCTCAGCGGGAGGGATGCTAGCCAAAAACATTCAGTACTTC.

J is TRBJ1-1 and V is TRBV19; D is uncertain. The CDR3 covers 13 residues. Trimming left V 4 bases short and J 6 bases short, with 12 bases between. Germline values: CDR1 LNHDA, CDR2 SQIVND (reference sequence). CDR3 coding DNA: TGTGCCAGTAGTACGGTTGCGATGCCTGAAGCTTTCTTT. This sequence encodes CASSTVAMPEAFF.

CDR3 in DNA: TGCGCCAGCAGCCAAGACAGGGGGATCTCCTACGAGCAGTACTTC. Residues: CASSQDRGISYEQYF. The rearrangement links TRBV4-1 to TRBJ2-7, with TRBD1 matching over 7 bases. Germline V CDR1 and CDR2: MGHRA, YSYEKL. Unmatched junction bases numbered 2, after V lost 0 bases and J lost 0 bases. The CDR3 spans 15 residues.

This clone has only a few counts. The J gene is TRBJ2-5, the V gene TRBV7-2; TRBD1 or TRBD2 may be the D gene (5 bases each). Germline values: CDR1 SGHTA, CDR2 FQGNSA. V was clipped by 1 base and J by 2 bases, with 11 bases between them. The CDR3 loop spans 15 amino acids. The DNA of the CDR3 is TGTGCCAGCAGCTTAGGGGGACGAAGACAAGAGACCCAGTACTTC. Its protein product is CASSLGGRRQETQYF.

This chain joins TRBV5-4 and TRBJ2-3; 7 bases fit TRBD1. The CDR3 is 15 residues long. Germline V gene lookup returns CDR1 SGHNT and CDR2 YYREEE (reference sequence). Trimming at V came to 4 bases and at J to 0 bases, leaving 5 bases not matched to a gene. The CDR3 protein is CASSRDSFSTDTQYF. In DNA, the CDR3 is TGTGCCAGCAGCCGGGACAGTTTTAGCACAGATACGCAGTATTTT.

This clone was counted only a few times. The chain couples TRBV6-5 to TRBJ2-7; possible D gene TRBD1, 7 bases. Trimming removed 8 bases from V and 3 bases from J, with 20 bases in between. Germline-derived CDR1 and CDR2 are MNHEY and SVGAGI. This CDR3 is built from 15 residues. CDR3 residues: CASGTPPGQSYEQYF. CDR3 coding DNA: TGTGCCAGCGGGACTCCCCCGGGACAGAGCTACGAGCAGTACTTC.